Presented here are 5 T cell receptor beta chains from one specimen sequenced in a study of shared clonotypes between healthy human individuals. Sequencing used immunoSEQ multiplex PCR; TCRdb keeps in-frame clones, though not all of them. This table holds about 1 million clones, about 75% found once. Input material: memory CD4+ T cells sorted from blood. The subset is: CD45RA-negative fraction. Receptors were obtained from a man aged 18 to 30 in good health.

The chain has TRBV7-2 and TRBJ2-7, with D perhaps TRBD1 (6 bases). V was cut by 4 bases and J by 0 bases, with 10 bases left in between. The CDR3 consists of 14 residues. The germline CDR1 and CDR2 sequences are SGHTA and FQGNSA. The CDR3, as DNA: TGTGCCAGCAGCTCCGACAGGATCTCCTACGAGCAGTACTTC. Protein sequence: CASSSDRISYEQYF.

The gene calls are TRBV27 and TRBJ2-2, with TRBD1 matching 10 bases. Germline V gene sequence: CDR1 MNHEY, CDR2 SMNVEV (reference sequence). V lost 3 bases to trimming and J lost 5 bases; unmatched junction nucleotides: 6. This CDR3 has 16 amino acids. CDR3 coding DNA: TGTGCCAGCAGTTTCAGGACAGGGGGAGGGACCGGGGAGCTGTTTTTT. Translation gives CASSFRTGGGTGELFF.

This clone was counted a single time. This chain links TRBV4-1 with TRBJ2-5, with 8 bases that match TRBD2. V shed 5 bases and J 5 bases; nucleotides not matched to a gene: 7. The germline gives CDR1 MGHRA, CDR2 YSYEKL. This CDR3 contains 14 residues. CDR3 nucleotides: TGCGCCAGCAGCATGGCGGGGGGCCTGGAGACCCAGTACTTC. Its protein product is CASSMAGGLETQYF.

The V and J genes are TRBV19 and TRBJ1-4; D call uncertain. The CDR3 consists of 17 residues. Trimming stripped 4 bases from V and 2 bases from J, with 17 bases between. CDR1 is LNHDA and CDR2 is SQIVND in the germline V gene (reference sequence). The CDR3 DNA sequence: TGTGCCAGTAGTACCATAAACCGAGTCTCGACTAATGAAAAACTGTTTTTT. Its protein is CASSTINRVSTNEKLFF.

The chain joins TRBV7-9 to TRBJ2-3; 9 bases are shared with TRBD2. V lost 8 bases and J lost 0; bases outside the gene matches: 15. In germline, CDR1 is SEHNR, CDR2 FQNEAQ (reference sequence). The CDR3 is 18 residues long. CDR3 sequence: CASPAGGSGSPSTDTQYF. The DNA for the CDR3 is TGTGCCAGCCCGGCGGGGGGTAGCGGGAGCCCTAGCACAGATACGCAGTATTTT.